Listed below are T cell receptor beta chains from one sample, sequenced in a study of blood T cell repertoires in COVID-19. Generated by immunoSEQ multiplex PCR, the TCRdb table keeps only in-frame clones and is missing some. Of some 41,000 clones listed, roughly 84% are singletons. Sequenced material: peripheral blood. Receptors were obtained from a woman in her 70s with acute or convalescent COVID-19. Both conserved end residues are part of each CDR3. The D gene is left open where the match is weak. Only some rows state a clone size, as once, few, many or a class for expanded clones.

clone_size: -
cdr3_length: 15
v_call: TRBV6-2/TRBV6-3
d_call: -
j_call: TRBJ2-7
cdr3_nt: TGTGCCAGCAGTTACCCCCCGGACAGCCCCTACGAGCAGTACTTC
cdr3_aa: CASSYPPDSPYEQYF

clone_size: -
cdr3_length: 17
v_call: TRBV9
d_call: -
j_call: TRBJ1-2
cdr3_nt: TGTGCCAGCAGCGCGACGTGGGGCGGCACTTCTAACTATGGCTACACCTTC
cdr3_aa: CASSATWGGTSNYGYTF

clone_size: -
cdr3_length: 13
v_call: TRBV5-1
d_call: -
j_call: TRBJ2-7
cdr3_nt: TGCGCCAGCAGACCTACAGTCTCCTACGAGCAGTACTTC
cdr3_aa: CASRPTVSYEQYF

clone_size: -
cdr3_length: 12
v_call: TRBV11-2
d_call: -
j_call: TRBJ2-3
cdr3_nt: TGTGCCAGCAGCTTAGTTCCGGATACGCAGTATTTT
cdr3_aa: CASSLVPDTQYF

clone_size: -
cdr3_length: 14
v_call: TRBV11-2
d_call: TRBD2
j_call: TRBJ2-2
cdr3_nt: TGTGCCAGCAAAAGCGGGAGTGTCACCGGGGAGCTGTTTTTT
cdr3_aa: CASKSGSVTGELFF

clone_size: -
cdr3_length: 15
v_call: TRBV10-3
d_call: -
j_call: TRBJ1-1
cdr3_nt: TGTGCCATCAGGAAGGACTTCACTTTGAACACTGAAGCTTTCTTT
cdr3_aa: CAIRKDFTLNTEAFF

clone_size: -
cdr3_length: 13
v_call: TRBV30
d_call: -
j_call: TRBJ2-7
cdr3_nt: TGTGCCTGGAGTGGCCTAGGAGCCTACGAGCAGTACTTC
cdr3_aa: CAWSGLGAYEQYF

clone_size: -
cdr3_length: 13
v_call: TRBV28
d_call: TRBD1
j_call: TRBJ1-1
cdr3_nt: TGTGCCACCCGGACAGGGGGCAACACTGAAGCTTTCTTT
cdr3_aa: CATRTGGNTEAFF

clone_size: -
cdr3_length: 11
v_call: TRBV4-2
d_call: -
j_call: TRBJ1-2
cdr3_nt: TGTGCCAGCAGCCAAGACCGGGGCTACACCTTC
cdr3_aa: CASSQDRGYTF

clone_size: -
cdr3_length: 13
v_call: TRBV2
d_call: TRBD1
j_call: TRBJ1-1
cdr3_nt: TGTGCCAGCAGCGACAGGGAGAACACTGAAGCTTTCTTT
cdr3_aa: CASSDRENTEAFF

clone_size: -
cdr3_length: 15
v_call: TRBV6-5
d_call: TRBD2
j_call: TRBJ2-1
cdr3_nt: TGTGCCAGCAGTTACTCGATACTAGCGGGCTATGAGCAGTTCTTC
cdr3_aa: CASSYSILAGYEQFF

clone_size: -
cdr3_length: 15
v_call: TRBV24-1
d_call: -
j_call: TRBJ2-5
cdr3_nt: TGTGCCACCAGTGATTTCAAACAGGGTTTCGAGACCCAGTACTTC
cdr3_aa: CATSDFKQGFETQYF

clone_size: -
cdr3_length: 15
v_call: TRBV9
d_call: -
j_call: TRBJ1-2
cdr3_nt: TGTGCCAGCAGCGTAGCACAGGGCAGTAGCTATGGCTACACCTTC
cdr3_aa: CASSVAQGSSYGYTF

clone_size: -
cdr3_length: 14
v_call: TRBV7-2
d_call: -
j_call: TRBJ2-7
cdr3_nt: TGTGCCAGCAGCCCCGGTGCACCCACCTACGAGCAGTACTTC
cdr3_aa: CASSPGAPTYEQYF

clone_size: -
cdr3_length: 13
v_call: TRBV19
d_call: -
j_call: TRBJ2-7
cdr3_nt: TGTGCCAGTAGTTTAACCGGGACTTTCAAGCAGTACTTC
cdr3_aa: CASSLTGTFKQYF

clone_size: once
cdr3_length: 18
v_call: TRBV5-1
d_call: TRBD2
j_call: TRBJ2-5
cdr3_nt: TGCGCCAGCAGCTTGGGGGGACTAGCGGGAGGGCGGCAAGAGACCCAGTACTTC
cdr3_aa: CASSLGGLAGGRQETQYF

clone_size: -
cdr3_length: 16
v_call: TRBV27
d_call: -
j_call: TRBJ2-1
cdr3_nt: TGTGCCAGCAGTTTACTCGCCGCAGGCCTATACAATGAGCAGTTCTTC
cdr3_aa: CASSLLAAGLYNEQFF

clone_size: -
cdr3_length: 16
v_call: TRBV2
d_call: TRBD1
j_call: TRBJ2-3
cdr3_nt: TGTGCCAGCAGTGCTCAGGGACAGGCGTTTGAGGATACGCAGTATTTT
cdr3_aa: CASSAQGQAFEDTQYF

clone_size: few
cdr3_length: 15
v_call: TRBV30
d_call: -
j_call: TRBJ1-5
cdr3_nt: TGTGCCTGGAGTTCATACACAAATAGCAATCAGCCCCAGCATTTT
cdr3_aa: CAWSSYTNSNQPQHF

clone_size: -
cdr3_length: 14
v_call: TRBV7-2
d_call: TRBD1
j_call: TRBJ1-6
cdr3_nt: TGTGCCAGCAGCTTAATCCAGGGGGCCTCACCCCTCCACTTT
cdr3_aa: CASSLIQGASPLHF

clone_size: -
cdr3_length: 15
v_call: TRBV9
d_call: -
j_call: TRBJ2-6
cdr3_nt: TGTGCCAGCAGCACCCAGGGGTCTGGGGCCAACGTCCTGACTTTC
cdr3_aa: CASSTQGSGANVLTF

clone_size: -
cdr3_length: 15
v_call: TRBV6-2/TRBV6-3
d_call: TRBD2
j_call: TRBJ2-3
cdr3_nt: TGTGCCAGCAGTCGACTAGCGGGAGGGGCAGATACGCAGTATTTT
cdr3_aa: CASSRLAGGADTQYF

clone_size: -
cdr3_length: 10
v_call: TRBV30
d_call: -
j_call: TRBJ1-2
cdr3_nt: TGTGCCTGGGGGGGGAGCGGCTACACCTTC
cdr3_aa: CAWGGSGYTF

clone_size: once
cdr3_length: 19
v_call: TRBV9
d_call: TRBD2
j_call: TRBJ2-2
cdr3_nt: TGTGCCAGCAGCGTCACGCTAGCGGGAGGAGTTCAGGACACCGGGGAGCTGTTTTTT
cdr3_aa: CASSVTLAGGVQDTGELFF

clone_size: -
cdr3_length: 14
v_call: TRBV25-1
d_call: TRBD1
j_call: TRBJ2-7
cdr3_nt: TGTGCCAGCAAAACGGACAGGGGGCCCTACGAGCAGTACTTC
cdr3_aa: CASKTDRGPYEQYF

clone_size: -
cdr3_length: 15
v_call: TRBV7-9
d_call: TRBD2
j_call: TRBJ2-3
cdr3_nt: TGTGCCAGCAGCTATAGCGGGAGTAGCACAGATACGCAGTATTTT
cdr3_aa: CASSYSGSSTDTQYF

clone_size: -
cdr3_length: 14
v_call: TRBV5-4
d_call: TRBD1
j_call: TRBJ2-7
cdr3_nt: TGTGCCAGCAGGGACCCGGACAGGGCCAACGAGCAGTACTTC
cdr3_aa: CASRDPDRANEQYF

clone_size: -
cdr3_length: 12
v_call: TRBV6-5
d_call: TRBD2
j_call: TRBJ2-7
cdr3_nt: TGTGCCTGCGCTAGCGGGTACTACGAGCAGTACTTC
cdr3_aa: CACASGYYEQYF

clone_size: once
cdr3_length: 16
v_call: TRBV7-2
d_call: TRBD2
j_call: TRBJ2-7
cdr3_nt: TGTGCCAGCACCTCGCAAATTGTCGCGGGGGCCTACGAGCAGTACTTC
cdr3_aa: CASTSQIVAGAYEQYF

clone_size: -
cdr3_length: 15
v_call: TRBV2
d_call: -
j_call: TRBJ1-5
cdr3_nt: TGTGCCAGCAGTGAAGACCCCAGGGGCGGGCAGCCCCAGCATTTT
cdr3_aa: CASSEDPRGGQPQHF

clone_size: -
cdr3_length: 17
v_call: TRBV24-1
d_call: TRBD2
j_call: TRBJ2-1
cdr3_nt: TGTGCCACCAGTGAGGGACTAGCGGGAGTAGGGGCCAATGAGCAGTTCTTC
cdr3_aa: CATSEGLAGVGANEQFF

clone_size: -
cdr3_length: 15
v_call: TRBV4-2
d_call: TRBD2
j_call: TRBJ2-5
cdr3_nt: TGTGCCAGCAGCCAAGCTGCGGGAGTCCAAGAGACCCAGTACTTC
cdr3_aa: CASSQAAGVQETQYF

clone_size: -
cdr3_length: 14
v_call: TRBV30
d_call: TRBD1
j_call: TRBJ1-6
cdr3_nt: TGTGCCTGGAGTGAGGGACAGACCCTTGCACCCCTCCACTTT
cdr3_aa: CAWSEGQTLAPLHF

clone_size: -
cdr3_length: 14
v_call: TRBV6-5
d_call: -
j_call: TRBJ1-1
cdr3_nt: TGTGCCAGCAGACCGAACCAGGGTGACACTGAAGCTTTCTTT
cdr3_aa: CASRPNQGDTEAFF

clone_size: few
cdr3_length: 15
v_call: TRBV7-8
d_call: TRBD1
j_call: TRBJ2-7
cdr3_nt: TGTGCCAGCAGCCAGGGACAGGTGGCTCCCGACGAGCAGTACTTC
cdr3_aa: CASSQGQVAPDEQYF

clone_size: -
cdr3_length: 12
v_call: TRBV27
d_call: -
j_call: TRBJ1-2
cdr3_nt: TGTGCCAGCAGTTCCAGGGACTATGGCTACACCTTC
cdr3_aa: CASSSRDYGYTF

clone_size: -
cdr3_length: 14
v_call: TRBV11-2
d_call: -
j_call: TRBJ2-3
cdr3_nt: TGTGCCAGCAGCTACGGAGGGTTCACAGATACGCAGTATTTT
cdr3_aa: CASSYGGFTDTQYF

clone_size: -
cdr3_length: 15
v_call: TRBV27
d_call: -
j_call: TRBJ2-1
cdr3_nt: TGTGCCAGCATTGCGGTCCTGGGGGGTTACAATGAGCAGTTCTTC
cdr3_aa: CASIAVLGGYNEQFF

clone_size: -
cdr3_length: 15
v_call: TRBV10-2
d_call: TRBD2
j_call: TRBJ2-7
cdr3_nt: TGCGCCAGCAGCATGACTAGCGGGAGCCGGAACGAGCAGTACTTC
cdr3_aa: CASSMTSGSRNEQYF

clone_size: -
cdr3_length: 14
v_call: TRBV7-9
d_call: -
j_call: TRBJ2-3
cdr3_nt: TGTGCCAGCAGGAGGGGGGGAGGCACAGATACGCAGTATTTT
cdr3_aa: CASRRGGGTDTQYF

clone_size: -
cdr3_length: 16
v_call: TRBV7-6
d_call: TRBD1
j_call: TRBJ1-2
cdr3_nt: TGTGCCAGCAGCTCCTTGACGGCAGGGGGAACGGATGGCTACACCTTC
cdr3_aa: CASSSLTAGGTDGYTF

clone_size: few
cdr3_length: 14
v_call: TRBV6-5
d_call: -
j_call: TRBJ1-1
cdr3_nt: TGTGCCAGCAGTTATCGGACAACGAACACTGAAGCTTTCTTT
cdr3_aa: CASSYRTTNTEAFF

clone_size: -
cdr3_length: 14
v_call: TRBV5-1
d_call: -
j_call: TRBJ1-1
cdr3_nt: TGCGCCAGCACTATTGGGGGGTCAGGGACTGAAGCTTTCTTT
cdr3_aa: CASTIGGSGTEAFF

clone_size: -
cdr3_length: 16
v_call: TRBV7-2
d_call: TRBD1
j_call: TRBJ1-3
cdr3_nt: TGTGCCAGCAGCTTTGAGGGGGCCCCCTCTGGAAACACCATATATTTT
cdr3_aa: CASSFEGAPSGNTIYF

clone_size: -
cdr3_length: 14
v_call: TRBV23-1
d_call: TRBD1
j_call: TRBJ2-7
cdr3_nt: TGCGCCAGCGGACAGACAGGGGCTCCCCACGAGCAGTACTTC
cdr3_aa: CASGQTGAPHEQYF

clone_size: once
cdr3_length: 12
v_call: TRBV28
d_call: -
j_call: TRBJ2-3
cdr3_nt: TGTGCCAGCAGTCCTACCACAGATACGCAGTATTTT
cdr3_aa: CASSPTTDTQYF

clone_size: -
cdr3_length: 11
v_call: TRBV6-5
d_call: -
j_call: TRBJ2-7
cdr3_nt: TGTGCCAGCAGCCTTCAGTACGAGCAGTACTTC
cdr3_aa: CASSLQYEQYF

clone_size: -
cdr3_length: 14
v_call: TRBV19
d_call: TRBD1
j_call: TRBJ1-1
cdr3_nt: TGTGCCAGTAACATGAGGGGGCAGTACACTGAAGCTTTCTTT
cdr3_aa: CASNMRGQYTEAFF

clone_size: -
cdr3_length: 13
v_call: TRBV9
d_call: -
j_call: TRBJ2-1
cdr3_nt: TGTGCCAGCAGCGGGCTAGTCAACAATGAGCAGTTCTTC
cdr3_aa: CASSGLVNNEQFF

clone_size: -
cdr3_length: 13
v_call: TRBV5-1
d_call: -
j_call: TRBJ1-1
cdr3_nt: TGCGCCAGCAGCTTCTCCGGTGATACTGAAGCTTTCTTT
cdr3_aa: CASSFSGDTEAFF

clone_size: -
cdr3_length: 15
v_call: TRBV15
d_call: -
j_call: TRBJ1-3
cdr3_nt: TGTGCCACCAGCAGAGGCCAGGGGACTGGAAACACCATATATTTT
cdr3_aa: CATSRGQGTGNTIYF

clone_size: -
cdr3_length: 14
v_call: TRBV28
d_call: TRBD1
j_call: TRBJ1-4
cdr3_nt: TGTGCCAGCAGTGGACAGGGCGGGGATGAAAAACTGTTTTTT
cdr3_aa: CASSGQGGDEKLFF

clone_size: -
cdr3_length: 15
v_call: TRBV2
d_call: -
j_call: TRBJ2-1
cdr3_nt: TGTGCCAGCAACGAACGGACTAGGGGGAACAATGAGCAGTTCTTC
cdr3_aa: CASNERTRGNNEQFF

clone_size: -
cdr3_length: 15
v_call: TRBV9
d_call: -
j_call: TRBJ2-3
cdr3_nt: TGTGCCAGCAGCGTAGCCCCCGGCGGGCGAGATACGCAGTATTTT
cdr3_aa: CASSVAPGGRDTQYF

clone_size: -
cdr3_length: 14
v_call: TRBV28
d_call: -
j_call: TRBJ1-3
cdr3_nt: TGTGCCAGCAGTTTACCCACAGGAGGAAACACCATATATTTT
cdr3_aa: CASSLPTGGNTIYF

clone_size: few
cdr3_length: 19
v_call: TRBV4-1
d_call: TRBD2
j_call: TRBJ2-6
cdr3_nt: TGCGCCAGCAGCCAAGTTAGCGGGAGCGCTAGCTCTGGGGCCAACGTCCTGACTTTC
cdr3_aa: CASSQVSGSASSGANVLTF

clone_size: -
cdr3_length: 13
v_call: TRBV5-5
d_call: TRBD1
j_call: TRBJ1-2
cdr3_nt: TGTGCCAGCAGCTGGGACAGTTATAATGGCTACACCTTC
cdr3_aa: CASSWDSYNGYTF

clone_size: -
cdr3_length: 16
v_call: TRBV4-1
d_call: -
j_call: TRBJ2-3
cdr3_nt: TGCGCCAGCAGCCAAGATCGAGCTGCTAGCACAGATACGCAGTATTTT
cdr3_aa: CASSQDRAASTDTQYF

clone_size: -
cdr3_length: 15
v_call: TRBV5-1
d_call: -
j_call: TRBJ1-1
cdr3_nt: TGCGCCAGCAGCCGCGACGGGGGGCGGAACACTGAAGCTTTCTTT
cdr3_aa: CASSRDGGRNTEAFF

clone_size: -
cdr3_length: 10
v_call: TRBV6-5
d_call: -
j_call: TRBJ1-1
cdr3_nt: TGTGCCAGCTGGGGGGCTGAAGCTTTCTTT
cdr3_aa: CASWGAEAFF